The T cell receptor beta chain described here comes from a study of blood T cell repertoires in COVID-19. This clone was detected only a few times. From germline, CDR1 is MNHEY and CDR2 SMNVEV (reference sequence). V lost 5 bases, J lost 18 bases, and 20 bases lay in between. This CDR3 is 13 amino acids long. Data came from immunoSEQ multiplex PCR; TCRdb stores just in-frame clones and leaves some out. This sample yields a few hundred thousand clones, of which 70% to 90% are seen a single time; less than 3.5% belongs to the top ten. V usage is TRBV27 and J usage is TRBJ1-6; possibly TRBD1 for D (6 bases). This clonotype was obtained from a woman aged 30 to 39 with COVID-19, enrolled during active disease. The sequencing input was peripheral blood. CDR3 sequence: CASSPGTSFPTHF. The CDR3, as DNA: TGTGCCAGCAGTCCTGGGACATCTTTTCCGACCCACTTT.